These 6 T cell receptor beta chains originate from one sample sequenced in a study of blood T cell repertoires in COVID-19. Profiled with immunoSEQ multiplex PCR; TCRdb holds only in-frame clones, not every one. The sample gives about 300,000 clones, approximately 90% of which show up once; around 2% is in the top ten. Sequenced sample: peripheral blood. All receptors come from a woman between 25 and 40 years old with COVID-19, enrolled during active disease.

The CDR3 loop reads CASSSGQGDTGELFF. The CDR3 DNA is TGTGCCAGCAGTTCTGGACAGGGAGACACCGGGGAGCTGTTTTTT. V and J are TRBV28 and TRBJ2-2, with 8 nucleotides matching TRBD1. The V gene end was trimmed by 4 bases and the J gene end by 3 bases; junction bases not matched to a gene: 4. Germline CDR1 and CDR2: MDHEN and SYDVKM. CDR3 length: 15 residues.

The chain recombines TRBV4-2 with TRBJ2-1; 10 positions match TRBD2. CDR3 length equals 17 residues. The V gene's germline CDR1 is LGHNA and CDR2 YNFKEQ. With V trimmed by 1 base and J by 5 bases, 8 bases remained unmatched. CDR3: CASSQASGSGGDNEQFF. In DNA, the CDR3 is TGTGCCAGCAGCCAAGCTAGCGGGAGTGGGGGAGACAATGAGCAGTTCTTC.

This sequence joins TRBV3-1 (or the pseudogene TRBV3-2) and TRBJ1-2, with 7 bases identical to TRBD1. Looked up from germline, CDR1 is LGHDT and CDR2 is YNNKEL (reference sequence). The CDR3 extends over 14 amino acids. Trimming took 5 bases from V and 8 from J; bases not matched to a gene: 11. Written as DNA, the CDR3 is TGTGCCAGCAGCATTCGACAGGGCGGCATAGGCTACACCTTC. Protein sequence: CASSIRQGGIGYTF.

This clone has only a few counts. The CDR3 nucleotides are TGTGCCAGCAGCCTCTACAGCGGGAGTGGCAATGAGCAGTTCTTC. This codes for CASSLYSGSGNEQFF. V is TRBV4-2 and J is TRBJ2-1; TRBD2 matches 8 bases. The germline V gene has CDR1 LGHNA and CDR2 YNFKEQ. The CDR3 extends over 15 amino acids. Trimming cost V 4 bases and J 6 bases; bases outside gene matches: 8.

This clone was seen a handful of times. The chain carries TRBV5-4 and TRBJ2-5; TRBD1 matches at 8 bases. The CDR3 is made up of 14 amino acids. CDR1 and CDR2 from the germline V gene are SGHNT and YYREEE (reference sequence). Trimming removed 0 bases from V and 7 bases from J; junction bases left unmatched: 5. The CDR3 sequence is CASSLAQTGGTQYF. The CDR3 DNA is TGTGCCAGCAGCTTGGCCCAAACAGGGGGGACCCAGTACTTC.

This chain's CDR3 is CAIRREGRANTGELFF. CDR3 coding DNA: TGTGCCATCAGGCGGGAGGGCCGGGCGAACACCGGGGAGCTGTTTTTT. This rearrangement joins TRBV10-3 to TRBJ2-2; 9 positions agree with TRBD2. Germline V gene data show CDR1 as ENHRY and CDR2 as SYGVKD. With 6 bases clipped from V and 0 bases from J, the junction kept 5 bases outside the gene matches. The CDR3 consists of 16 residues.